This paragraph reports one TCR beta chain. Its antigen remains unknown. This sample stems from a study of OX40 agonist ivuxolimab in advanced cancers. Study-level background: Among those enrolled, mean age was around 60 years (range roughly 20 to 85) and 82.7% were male. Study observations and caveats: Blood T cells, both CD4+ and CD8+, expanded clonally by week 6 at 0.1 to 3.0 mg/kg. Relative to CD4+, CD8+ T cells held more expanded clones on average. It was not determined which antigens were specifically recognized by the peripheral T cells that had undergone clonal expansion.

Using immunoSEQ multiplex PCR, the repertoire was profiled, and TCRdb retains in-frame clones only, with some absent. The sample consists of some 74,000 clones, approximately 94% of them appearing once. The CDR3 runs to 13 residues. Germline V gives CDR1 MGHRA, CDR2 YSYEKL. With 0 bases removed from V and 7 bases from J, the gap between germline ends came to 7 bases. The clonotype originates from an adult with an advanced solid tumor such as melanoma, head and neck, liver or kidney cancer. This specimen consisted of CD4+ or CD8+ T cells sorted from blood, obtained in a trial of the OX40 agonist ivuxolimab. The gene calls are TRBV4-1 and TRBJ1-5; D unclear. Here the CDR3 reads CASSQDFRQPQHF. In nucleotides, the CDR3 is TGCGCCAGCAGCCAAGATTTTCGGCAGCCCCAGCATTTT.